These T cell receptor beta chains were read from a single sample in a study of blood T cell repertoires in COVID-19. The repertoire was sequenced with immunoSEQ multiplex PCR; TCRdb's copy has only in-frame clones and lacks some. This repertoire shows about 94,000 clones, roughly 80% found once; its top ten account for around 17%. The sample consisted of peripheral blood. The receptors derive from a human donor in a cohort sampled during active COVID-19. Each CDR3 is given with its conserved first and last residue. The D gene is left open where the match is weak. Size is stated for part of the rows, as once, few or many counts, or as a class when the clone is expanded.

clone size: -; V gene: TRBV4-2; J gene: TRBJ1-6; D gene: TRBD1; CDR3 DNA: TGTGCCAGCAGTCTTCCGGGACAGGGGTATAATTCACCCCTCCACTTT; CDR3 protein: CASSLPGQGYNSPLHF
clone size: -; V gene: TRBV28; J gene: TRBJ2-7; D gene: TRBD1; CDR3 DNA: TGTGCCAGCAGGGCAACAGGGGGCGAGCAGTACTTC; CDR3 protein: CASRATGGEQYF
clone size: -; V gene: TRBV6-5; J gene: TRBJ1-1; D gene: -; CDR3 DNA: TGTGCCAGCACTCGGGGTATGGAAGCTTTCTTT; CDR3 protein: CASTRGMEAFF
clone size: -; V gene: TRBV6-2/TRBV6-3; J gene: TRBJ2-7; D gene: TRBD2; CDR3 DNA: TGTGCCAGCAGTGATCGCGGGACTAGTTCCTACGAGCAGTACTTC; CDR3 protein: CASSDRGTSSYEQYF
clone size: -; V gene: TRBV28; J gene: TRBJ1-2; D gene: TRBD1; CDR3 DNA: TGTGCCAGCAGTGGAATGACAGGGCCAAACGGGCACTACACCTTC; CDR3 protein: CASSGMTGPNGHYTF
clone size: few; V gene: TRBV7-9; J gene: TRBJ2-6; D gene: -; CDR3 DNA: TGTGCCAGCAGGCCTAGTTCTGGGGCCAACGTCCTGACTTTC; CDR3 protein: CASRPSSGANVLTF
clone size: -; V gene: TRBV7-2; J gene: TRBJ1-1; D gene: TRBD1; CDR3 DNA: TGTGCCAGCAGCTTAGGGGACAGGGACACTGAAGCTTTCTTT; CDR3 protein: CASSLGDRDTEAFF
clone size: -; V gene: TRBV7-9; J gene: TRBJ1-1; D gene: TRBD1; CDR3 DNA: TGTGCCAGCAGCGAAATGACAGGGACGGCTGAAGCTTTCTTT; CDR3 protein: CASSEMTGTAEAFF
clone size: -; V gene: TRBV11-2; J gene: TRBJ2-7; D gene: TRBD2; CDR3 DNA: TGTGCCAGCAGCCTTACTAGCGGGGGTACCTCCTACGAGCAGTACTTC; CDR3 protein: CASSLTSGGTSYEQYF
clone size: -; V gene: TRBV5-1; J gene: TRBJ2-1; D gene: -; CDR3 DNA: TGCGCCAGCAGAACTACTAGCTCGGATGAGCAGTTCTTC; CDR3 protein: CASRTTSSDEQFF
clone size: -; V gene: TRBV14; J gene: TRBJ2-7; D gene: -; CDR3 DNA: TGTGCCAGCAGCCCTTTAGAGCGGCCCTACGAGCAGTACTTC; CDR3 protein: CASSPLERPYEQYF
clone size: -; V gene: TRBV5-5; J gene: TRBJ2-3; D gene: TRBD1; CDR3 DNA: TGTGCCAGCAGCTGGCAGGACAGGGCGACAGATACGCAGTATTTT; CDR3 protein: CASSWQDRATDTQYF
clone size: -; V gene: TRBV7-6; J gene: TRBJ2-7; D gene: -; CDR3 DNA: TGTGCCAGCAGCTTAGCAAGTTACGGGGAAAGCGAGCAGTACTTC; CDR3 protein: CASSLASYGESEQYF
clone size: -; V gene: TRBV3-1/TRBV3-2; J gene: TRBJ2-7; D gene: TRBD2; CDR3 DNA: TGTGCCAGCAGCCGCTCATTTACGGGAGGGGTGTCCTACGAGCAGTACTTC; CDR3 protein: CASSRSFTGGVSYEQYF
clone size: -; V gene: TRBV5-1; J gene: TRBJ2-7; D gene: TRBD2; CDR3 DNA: TGCGCCAGCAGCAAAGAACTTACTAGCGGGAGCTCCTACGAGCAGTACTTC; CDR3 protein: CASSKELTSGSSYEQYF
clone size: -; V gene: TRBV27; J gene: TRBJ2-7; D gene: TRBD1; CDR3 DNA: TGTGCCAGCAGGCTCAGGGGGAGCTCCTACGAGCAGTACTTC; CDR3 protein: CASRLRGSSYEQYF
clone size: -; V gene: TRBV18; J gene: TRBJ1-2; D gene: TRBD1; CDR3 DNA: TGTGCCAGCTCACCCGGACAGGGTAACTATGGCTACACCTTC; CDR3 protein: CASSPGQGNYGYTF
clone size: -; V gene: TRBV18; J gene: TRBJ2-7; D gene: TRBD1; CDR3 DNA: TGTGCCAGCTCACCTGGACAGGGCGTTGGGTACGAGCAGTACTTC; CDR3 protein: CASSPGQGVGYEQYF
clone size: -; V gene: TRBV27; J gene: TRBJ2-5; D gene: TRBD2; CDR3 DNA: TGTGCCAGCAGTTTAATCCTCGGGACTAGCCTTGGAAAGGAGCAGTACTTC; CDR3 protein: CASSLILGTSLGKEQYF
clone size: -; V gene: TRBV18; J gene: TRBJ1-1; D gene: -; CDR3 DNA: TGTGCCAGCTCAGCCTCCGGGGGGGCTGAAGCTTTCTTT; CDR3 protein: CASSASGGAEAFF
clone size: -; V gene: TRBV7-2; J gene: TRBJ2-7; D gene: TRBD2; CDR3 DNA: TGTGCCAGCAGCTTAGTATCGGTTATGGCGGGAGCCCACGAGCAGTACTTC; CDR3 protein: CASSLVSVMAGAHEQYF
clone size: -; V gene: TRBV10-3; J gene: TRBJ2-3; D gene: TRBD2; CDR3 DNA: TGTGCCACGGGGGGACCGACTCTAGCGGGAACAGATACGCAGTATTTT; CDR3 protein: CATGGPTLAGTDTQYF
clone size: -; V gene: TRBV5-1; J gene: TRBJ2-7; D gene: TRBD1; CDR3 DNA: TGCGCCAGCTCAAGAGGGGGCCTGAGCTCCTACGAGCAGTACTTC; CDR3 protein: CASSRGGLSSYEQYF
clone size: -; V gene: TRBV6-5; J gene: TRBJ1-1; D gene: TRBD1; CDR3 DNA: TGTGCCAGCAGTATGCTCGGGACAGGGAACACTGAAGCTTTCTTT; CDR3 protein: CASSMLGTGNTEAFF
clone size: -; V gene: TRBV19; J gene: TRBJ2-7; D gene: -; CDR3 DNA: TGTGCCAGTAGTATCCCAGGCCACTACGAGCAGTACTTC; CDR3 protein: CASSIPGHYEQYF
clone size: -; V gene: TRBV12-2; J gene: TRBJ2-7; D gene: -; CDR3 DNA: TGTGCAAGTCGCTTAGCGGGAGGCAGACCCTACGAGCAGTACTTC; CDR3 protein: CASRLAGGRPYEQYF
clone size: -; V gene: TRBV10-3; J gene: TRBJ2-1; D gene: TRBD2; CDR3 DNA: TGTGCCATCAGTGAGTCAGGACTAGCGGGCGGCAATGAGCAGTTCTTC; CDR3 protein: CAISESGLAGGNEQFF
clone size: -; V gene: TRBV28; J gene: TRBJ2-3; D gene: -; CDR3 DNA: TGTGCCAGCAAACAGTATTCATCTAGCACAGATACGCAGTATTTT; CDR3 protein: CASKQYSSSTDTQYF
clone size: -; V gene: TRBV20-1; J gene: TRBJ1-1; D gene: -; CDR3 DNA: TGCAGTGCTAGGCTCGACAGGGAAGCTTTCTTT; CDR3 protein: CSARLDREAFF
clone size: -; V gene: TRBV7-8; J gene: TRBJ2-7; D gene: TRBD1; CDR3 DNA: TGTGCCAGCAGCTTCCGTCCGGGACAGGGGTCGTCCTACGAGCAGTACTTC; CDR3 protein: CASSFRPGQGSSYEQYF
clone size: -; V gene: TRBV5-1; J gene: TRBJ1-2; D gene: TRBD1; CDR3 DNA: TGCGCCAGCAGCCCGGGACAGACGAGCTATGGCTACACCTTC; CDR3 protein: CASSPGQTSYGYTF
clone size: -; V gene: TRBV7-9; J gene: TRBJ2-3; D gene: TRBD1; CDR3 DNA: TGTGCCAGCAGCCTGGGACAGGGGGTCTTCGATACGCAGTATTTT; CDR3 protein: CASSLGQGVFDTQYF
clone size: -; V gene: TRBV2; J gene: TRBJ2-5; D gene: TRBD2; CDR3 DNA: TGTGCCAGCAGTGAAGGGGCGGGAGGCCGGGGGGAGACCCAGTACTTC; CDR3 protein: CASSEGAGGRGETQYF
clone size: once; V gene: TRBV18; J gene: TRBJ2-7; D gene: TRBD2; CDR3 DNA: TGTGCCAGCTCACGAGGGACTAGCGGGATAGTAGCCTACGAGCAGTACTTC; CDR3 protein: CASSRGTSGIVAYEQYF
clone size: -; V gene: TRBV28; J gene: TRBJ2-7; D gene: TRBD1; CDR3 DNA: TGTGCCAGCAGTTCACGGGACAGAAGAACCGAGCAGTACTTC; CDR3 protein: CASSSRDRRTEQYF
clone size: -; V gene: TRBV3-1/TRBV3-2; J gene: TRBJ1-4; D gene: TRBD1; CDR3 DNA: TGTGCCAGCAGACAAACAGGGGGCGGTGAAAAACTGTTTTTT; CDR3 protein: CASRQTGGGEKLFF
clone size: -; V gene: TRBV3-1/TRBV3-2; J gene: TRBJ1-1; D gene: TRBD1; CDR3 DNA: TGTGCCAGCAGCCCCCGACAGGGAGGATGGACTGAAGCTTTCTTT; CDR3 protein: CASSPRQGGWTEAFF
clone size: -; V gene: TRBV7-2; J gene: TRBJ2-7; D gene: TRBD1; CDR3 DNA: TGTGCCAGCAGCAGACCGGGACAGGGCACCTACGAGCAGTACTTC; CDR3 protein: CASSRPGQGTYEQYF
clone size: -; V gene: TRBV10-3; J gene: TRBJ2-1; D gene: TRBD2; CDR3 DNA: TGTGCCATCAGCGATAGCGGGAGGGGGTCCTACAATGAGCAGTTCTTC; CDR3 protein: CAISDSGRGSYNEQFF
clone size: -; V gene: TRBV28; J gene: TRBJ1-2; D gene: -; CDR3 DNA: TGTGCCAGCAGTACAGGGTTAGCGGGCTATGGCTACACCTTC; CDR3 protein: CASSTGLAGYGYTF
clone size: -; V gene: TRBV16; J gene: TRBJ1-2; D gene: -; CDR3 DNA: TGTGCCAGCAGCCAAATATCTGGGCGCACCTATGGCTACACCTTC; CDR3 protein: CASSQISGRTYGYTF
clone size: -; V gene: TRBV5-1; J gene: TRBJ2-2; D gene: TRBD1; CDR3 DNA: TGCGCCAGCAGCTTCCAGGGGGCGAGCACCGGGGAGCTGTTTTTT; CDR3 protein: CASSFQGASTGELFF
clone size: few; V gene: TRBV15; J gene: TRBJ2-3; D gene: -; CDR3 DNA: TGTGCCACCAGCAGAGAGGAAGAAAGAGGGCGGAGCACAGATACGCAGTATTTT; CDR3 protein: CATSREEERGRSTDTQYF
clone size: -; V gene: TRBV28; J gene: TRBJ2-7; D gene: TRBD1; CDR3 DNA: TGTGCCAGCAGTTTGGCCGGGACAGGGGGTTACGAGCAGTACTTC; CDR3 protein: CASSLAGTGGYEQYF
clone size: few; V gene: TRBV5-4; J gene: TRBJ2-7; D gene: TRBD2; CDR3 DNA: TGTGCCAGCAGCCCTGGGACTAGCTATCGGCTCGAGCAGTACTTC; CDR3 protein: CASSPGTSYRLEQYF